This T cell receptor (beta chain) stems from a study of blood T cell repertoires in COVID-19. This clone was recorded only once. Here immunoSEQ multiplex PCR was the method, and the copy in TCRdb shows in-frame clones only, minus some. Found here are a few hundred thousand clones, roughly 87% of them singletons; the top ten hold more than 1%. The V and J ends lost 0 bases and 0 bases, in that order; junction bases with no gene match: 1. The CDR3 loop spans 15 amino acids. Germline values: CDR1 MNHEY, CDR2 SVGAGI. Donors of Cohort 3 who recovered were those that had two negative PCRs, clearance, or symptom resolution.

The sequence came from a woman between 25 and 40 years old who had recovered from COVID-19. The chain combines TRBV6-5 with TRBJ1-2; TRBD1 agrees at 7 bases. The sequencing sample was made of PBMCs or T cells enriched from blood (not recorded which). Here the CDR3 reads CASSYSGGTNYGYTF. The CDR3 nucleotides are TGTGCCAGCAGTTACTCAGGGGGCACTAACTATGGCTACACCTTC.